This is a list of T cell receptor beta chains from one sample in a study of blood T cell repertoires in COVID-19. Only in-frame clones appear in the TCRdb table, and some are missing; sequencing was by immunoSEQ multiplex PCR. The data hold fewer than 200,000 clones, with roughly 84% observed a single time. Sequenced sample: peripheral blood. These TCRs come from a man aged 60 to 75 who had recovered from COVID-19. Each CDR3 is given with its conserved first and last residue. The D gene is left open where the match is weak. Part of the rows lack a size; the others show once, few, many or a class for expanded clones.

v_gene,abundance,d_gene,j_gene,CDR3nt,CDR3aa
TRBV24-1,-,-,TRBJ1-2,TGTGCCACCAGTGACCAGGACAGTTTCTATGGCTACACCTTC,CATSDQDSFYGYTF
TRBV23-1,-,TRBD1,TRBJ2-7,TGCGCCAGCAGTCAATGCCGAAGAAGGACAGGGAGGCATAACGAGCAGTACTTC,CASSQCRRRTGRHNEQYF
TRBV10-3,few,-,TRBJ2-7,TGTGCCATCAGCAACACTAGCCCGGGAACCTACGAGCAGTACTTC,CAISNTSPGTYEQYF
TRBV3-1/TRBV3-2,-,-,TRBJ2-6,TGTGCCAGCAGCCAAGGACAGCCTTACGCGGCTGGGGCCAACGTCCTGACTTTC,CASSQGQPYAAGANVLTF
TRBV2,-,-,TRBJ1-2,TGTGCCAGCGTAGAGATTGACTATGGCTACACCTTC,CASVEIDYGYTF
TRBV21-1,-,-,TRBJ2-7,TGTGCCAGCAGCAACCGTCCGGGGGGCTACGAGCAGTACTTC,CASSNRPGGYEQYF
TRBV11-2,few,-,TRBJ1-5,TGTGCCAGCAGCTTAGATATGAATCAGCCCCAGCATTTT,CASSLDMNQPQHF
TRBV5-1,-,TRBD1,TRBJ1-4,TGCGCCAGCAGCTTGGCGACAGGGCTAAGCGAAAAACTGTTTTTT,CASSLATGLSEKLFF
TRBV30,-,-,TRBJ2-7,TGTGCCTGGACACGGGTCTACGAGCAGTACTTC,CAWTRVYEQYF
TRBV27,-,TRBD1,TRBJ2-2,TGTGCCAGCACCCGGACAGGGGGGAGCGGGGAGCTGTTTTTT,CASTRTGGSGELFF
TRBV6-5,-,-,TRBJ1-4,TGTGCCAGCAATTTACAGGGCTCTAATGAAAAACTGTTTTTT,CASNLQGSNEKLFF
TRBV25-1,-,-,TRBJ1-1,TGTGCCAGCGGTAGAAACACTGAAGCTTTCTTT,CASGRNTEAFF
TRBV19,-,TRBD1,TRBJ1-2,TGTGCCAGTAGTAGGTCCGAACAGGGGAGTAACTATGGCTACACCTTC,CASSRSEQGSNYGYTF
TRBV11-2,-,-,TRBJ1-2,TGTGCCAGCAGCTTAATCGGGGGTCGGGGCTATGGCTACACCTTC,CASSLIGGRGYGYTF
TRBV2,-,-,TRBJ1-1,TGTGCCAGCAGGGTAGAACAGGGATTGAACACTGAAGCTTTCTTT,CASRVEQGLNTEAFF
TRBV18,-,TRBD1,TRBJ2-2,TGTGCCAGCTCACCCAGCCCGGGACAGAGGACCACCGGGGAGCTGTTTTTT,CASSPSPGQRTTGELFF
TRBV6-2/TRBV6-3,-,TRBD1,TRBJ2-7,TGTGCCAGCAGTTACACAGGGGGCCCCGCCGAGCAGTACTTC,CASSYTGGPAEQYF
TRBV18,once,TRBD1,TRBJ1-4,TGTGCCAGCTCACCGGGACAGGGCTTTGAAAAACTGTTTTTT,CASSPGQGFEKLFF
TRBV7-2,-,-,TRBJ2-5,TGTGCCAGCAGCTTACAGGGGTCAGGGAACCAAGAGACCCAGTACTTC,CASSLQGSGNQETQYF
TRBV13,-,TRBD1,TRBJ1-4,TGTGCCAGCAGCCTACCCGACAGGGGGAATGAAAAACTGTTTTTT,CASSLPDRGNEKLFF
TRBV2,few,-,TRBJ2-5,TGTGCCAGTAAGCCGGGACAATCGTGGGAGACCCAGTACTTC,CASKPGQSWETQYF
TRBV10-1,-,-,TRBJ1-2,TGCGCCAGCAGCCGGGGTGTTTGGACCACCTTC,CASSRGVWTTF
TRBV19,-,-,TRBJ1-2,TGTGCCAGTAGTGTCCTGACAGCCAGGGTTGATGGCTACACCTTC,CASSVLTARVDGYTF
TRBV7-2,once,TRBD1,TRBJ2-3,TGTGCCAGCAGCTTAGGGACAGGGTCGGATACGCAGTATTTT,CASSLGTGSDTQYF
TRBV7-8,-,TRBD1,TRBJ2-7,TGTGCCAGCAGCCCCGGACAGGTTAACGAGCAGTACTTC,CASSPGQVNEQYF
TRBV19,-,TRBD1,TRBJ1-2,TGTGCCAGTAGAATACAGGGGGCTAGCTATGGCTACACCTTC,CASRIQGASYGYTF
TRBV9,-,TRBD2,TRBJ2-3,TGTGCCAGCAGCCGGGGGGTTGGAGATACGCAGTATTTT,CASSRGVGDTQYF
TRBV12-3/TRBV12-4,-,-,TRBJ1-1,TGTGCCAGCAGTCCATCCGGGAACACTGAAGCTTTCTTT,CASSPSGNTEAFF
TRBV11-2,few,-,TRBJ1-1,TGTGCCAGCCGTAATGGGGGCGCTGAAGCTTTCTTT,CASRNGGAEAFF
TRBV29-1,-,-,TRBJ2-5,TGCAGCGTTGATAACGGGGATAAGCAAGAGACCCAGTACTTC,CSVDNGDKQETQYF
TRBV10-3,-,-,TRBJ2-6,TGTGCCATCAGTGGGATGACGGGCTCTGGGGCCAACGTCCTGACTTTC,CAISGMTGSGANVLTF
TRBV29-1,-,-,TRBJ2-5,TGCAGCGTTTCCACTTCGGGGGAGACCCAGTACTTC,CSVSTSGETQYF
TRBV30,-,TRBD2,TRBJ2-3,TGTGCCTGGAGTGTAGGCGGGGGGGCAGATACGCAGTATTTT,CAWSVGGGADTQYF
TRBV6-5,once,TRBD1,TRBJ1-6,TGTGCCAGCAGACCGGGACAGGGGTCACCCCTCCACTTT,CASRPGQGSPLHF
TRBV5-1,-,TRBD2,TRBJ2-3,TGCGCCAGCAGACCTTTAGCGGGGGGAGATACGCAGTATTTT,CASRPLAGGDTQYF
TRBV27,-,-,TRBJ2-5,TGTGCCAGCAGTTTTGCGGGGGCTGTAAGGGAGACCCAGTACTTC,CASSFAGAVRETQYF
TRBV3-1/TRBV3-2,-,-,TRBJ2-5,TGTGCCAGCAGCCCTCTTACGGGAGGGGGCTCAGAGACCCAGTACTTC,CASSPLTGGGSETQYF
TRBV12-5,once,TRBD2,TRBJ2-1,TGTGCTAGTGGCGGTTCGGGCGGGGGGGGAAAGCAGTTCTTC,CASGGSGGGGKQFF
TRBV2,-,-,TRBJ1-2,TGTGCCAGCACGCGGGCCAGGTTTGGCTACACCTTC,CASTRARFGYTF